Listed below are T cell receptor beta chains from one sample, sequenced in a study of T cell repertoires in cytomegalovirus infection. TCRdb ran MiXCR on the reads and lists one entry per CDR3 protein. The sample carries under 850,000 distinct CDR3 sequences, less than 40% recorded once. Specimen: PBMCs. These receptors originate from a human donor in good health (CMV status not recorded). Some clones in this sample may be carry-over from other donors' samples. CDR3s include the opening cysteine and the closing phenylalanine or tryptophan. D genes are given only for firm matches. For some rows the clone size is stated as once, few or many, or as a class when expanded; others skip it.

v_call: TRBV7-3
clone_size: many
j_call: TRBJ1-1
d_call: -
cdr3_aa: CASSRDGRNTEAFF
cdr3_nt: TGTGCCAGCAGCCGGGACGGCAGGAACACTGAAGCTTTCTTT

v_call: TRBV28
clone_size: few
j_call: TRBJ2-1
d_call: TRBD2
cdr3_aa: CASSHFGTSGEGPRNEQFF
cdr3_nt: TGTGCCAGCAGTCACTTCGGGACTAGCGGGGAGGGGCCTAGGAATGAGCAGTTCTTC

v_call: TRBV7-9
clone_size: -
j_call: TRBJ1-2
d_call: TRBD1
cdr3_aa: CASSPGTGGSSYGYTF
cdr3_nt: TGTGCCAGCAGCCCAGGGACAGGGGGCTCCTCGTATGGCTACACCTTC

v_call: TRBV20-1
clone_size: -
j_call: TRBJ1-1
d_call: -
cdr3_aa: CSPEVRNTEAFF
cdr3_nt: TGCAGCCCGGAAGTCCGGAACACTGAAGCTTTCTTT

v_call: TRBV11-2
clone_size: few
j_call: TRBJ1-2
d_call: -
cdr3_aa: CASSFGGWSRYTF
cdr3_nt: TGTGCCAGCAGCTTTGGAGGCTGGAGCCGCTACACCTTC

v_call: TRBV12-3/TRBV12-4
clone_size: -
j_call: TRBJ2-2
d_call: TRBD2
cdr3_aa: CASVSNLKLASTGELFF
cdr3_nt: TGTGCCAGTGTGTCTAACCTCAAACTAGCGTCCACCGGGGAGCTGTTTTTT

v_call: TRBV7-9
clone_size: -
j_call: TRBJ2-5
d_call: TRBD2
cdr3_aa: CATDPLGGKDQETQYF
cdr3_nt: TGTGCCACCGATCCCCTGGGAGGGAAGGACCAAGAGACCCAGTACTTC

v_call: TRBV28
clone_size: many
j_call: TRBJ1-1
d_call: -
cdr3_aa: CASSFTNTEAFF
cdr3_nt: TGTGCCAGCAGTTTTACAAACACTGAAGCTTTCTTT

v_call: TRBV11-1
clone_size: few
j_call: TRBJ1-5
d_call: TRBD1
cdr3_aa: CASSPTWGQGVVGENQPQHF
cdr3_nt: TGTGCCAGCAGCCCTACTTGGGGACAGGGAGTCGTCGGTGAAAATCAGCCCCAGCATTTT

v_call: TRBV5-1
clone_size: -
j_call: TRBJ2-1
d_call: -
cdr3_aa: CASSLIRSTNEQFF
cdr3_nt: TGCGCCAGCAGCTTGATTCGGTCGACCAATGAGCAGTTCTTC

v_call: TRBV7-9
clone_size: -
j_call: TRBJ2-1
d_call: TRBD2
cdr3_aa: CASSSPGLVGDNEQFF
cdr3_nt: TGTGCCAGCAGCAGCCCGGGACTAGTTGGGGACAATGAGCAGTTCTTC

v_call: TRBV7-9
clone_size: few
j_call: TRBJ2-3
d_call: -
cdr3_aa: CASSLAPRLSADTQYF
cdr3_nt: TGTGCCAGCAGCTTAGCCCCCAGGCTTAGCGCAGATACGCAGTATTTT

v_call: TRBV20-1
clone_size: -
j_call: TRBJ1-1
d_call: -
cdr3_aa: CSASSGGRNTEAFF
cdr3_nt: TGCAGTGCTAGTTCGGGGGGTCGGAACACTGAAGCTTTCTTT

v_call: TRBV4-1
clone_size: -
j_call: TRBJ2-7
d_call: TRBD1
cdr3_aa: CASSQYPLTGGEPYEQYF
cdr3_nt: TGCGCCAGCAGCCAATACCCCCTTACAGGGGGCGAGCCCTACGAGCAGTACTTC

v_call: TRBV11-3
clone_size: -
j_call: TRBJ2-2
d_call: -
cdr3_aa: CASSATGLDTGELFF
cdr3_nt: TGTGCCAGCAGCGCCACAGGGTTGGACACCGGGGAGCTGTTTTTT